These 16 T cell receptor beta chains came from one sample sequenced in a study of cytomegalovirus exposure and HLA in healthy donors. The PCR ran on 60 Vbeta and 13 Jbeta primers. The assay was immunoSEQ multiplex PCR, and TCRdb's table has in-frame clones only and misses some. Of about 210,000 clones listed, about four fifths are singletons. The sequencing sample was made of PBMCs. The receptors shown here come from a woman aged 45-59 years in good health and CMV-seropositive.

This chain joins TRBV14 and TRBJ1-2, with D tentatively TRBD1 (6 bases). The CDR3 sequence is 13 residues long. The germline V and J ends were trimmed by 4 bases and 11 bases, with 17 bases remaining between them. CDR1 SGHDN and CDR2 FVKESK come from the germline V gene. For the CDR3, the DNA is TGTGCCAGCAGCCGAACAGGGATAACGGCGTACACCTTC. The encoded protein is CASSRTGITAYTF.

The chain has TRBV9 and TRBJ1-1; tentatively, D is TRBD1 (6 bases). Deletions cut 3 bases from V and 5 bases from J, with 11 bases between. There are 13 residues in the CDR3. Germline lookup yields CDR1 SGDLS and CDR2 YYNGEE. CDR3 nucleotide sequence: TGTGCCAGCAGCGGTAGGGGGAAGACTGAAGCTTTCTTT. Its translation: CASSGRGKTEAFF.

The chain couples TRBV30 to TRBJ1-6; D is ambiguous. There are 13 residues in the CDR3. Per germline, CDR1 GTSNPN and CDR2 SVGIG (reference sequence). V gave up 3 bases and J gave up 5 bases, with 8 bases separating them. The CDR3 nucleotides read TGTGCCTGGAGCCAACATAATAATTCACCCCTCCACTTT. Encoded protein: CAWSQHNNSPLHF.

The rearrangement uses TRBV5-4 and TRBJ1-1; 7 bases agree with TRBD1. CDR3 length equals 16 residues. Per the germline V gene, CDR1 is SGHNT and CDR2 is YYREEE (reference sequence). Trimming took 0 bases from V and 3 from J; bases not matched to a gene: 8. Here the CDR3 reads CASSLALGGMDTEAFF. DNA of the CDR3: TGTGCCAGCAGCTTGGCCTTAGGGGGCATGGACACTGAAGCTTTCTTT.

The V gene is TRBV27, the J gene TRBJ1-2, with a weak D call TRBD1 (5 bases). The germline V gene encodes CDR1 MNHEY and CDR2 SMNVEV (reference sequence). V was shortened by 8 bases and J by 3 bases, with 19 bases between the two germline ends. The CDR3 has 15 residues. The DNA for the CDR3 is TGTGCCAGCGCGGGACCCAGGGACGGAGACTATGGCTACACCTTC. Encoded protein: CASAGPRDGDYGYTF.

V usage is TRBV4-2 and J usage is TRBJ1-5; 7 nucleotides match TRBD1. The CDR3 consists of 15 residues. The V gene's germline CDR1 is LGHNA and CDR2 YNFKEQ. With V trimmed by 1 base and J by 1 base, 1 base remained unmatched. The CDR3: CASSQGTGSNQPQHF. DNA of the CDR3: TGTGCCAGCAGCCAAGGGACAGGAAGCAATCAGCCCCAGCATTTT.

The V call is TRBV27, the J call TRBJ1-1; 9 positions match TRBD1. The V segment lost 4 bases and the J segment 3 bases; nucleotides outside the gene matches: 6. This CDR3 has 15 residues. Looked up from germline, CDR1 is MNHEY and CDR2 is SMNVEV (reference sequence). CDR3 amino acids: CASSSGQGWDTEAFF. CDR3 DNA sequence: TGTGCCAGCAGTTCGGGACAGGGTTGGGACACTGAAGCTTTCTTT.

V gene TRBV7-9 combines with J gene TRBJ2-7; 8 bases fit TRBD2. The V and J ends lost 5 bases and 5 bases, in that order; junction bases with no gene match: 8. The CDR3 runs 14 residues. The germline gives CDR1 SEHNR, CDR2 FQNEAQ (reference sequence). The CDR3 reads CASSLRGGLNEQYF. CDR3 bases: TGTGCCAGCAGCCTTCGGGGGGGCCTAAACGAGCAGTACTTC.

The V gene is TRBV19, the J gene TRBJ2-6; a possible D gene is TRBD1 (6 bases). CDR3 length equals 16 residues. V dropped 6 bases and J dropped 0 bases, with 12 bases sitting between them. CDR1 LNHDA and CDR2 SQIVND come from the germline V gene (reference sequence). The CDR3 DNA is TGTGCCAGTAGCCAGGGGTTCTACTCTGGGGCCAACGTCCTGACTTTC. It is translated as CASSQGFYSGANVLTF.

The genes are TRBV28 and TRBJ1-5; perhaps TRBD1 as D (5 bases). The length of the CDR3 is 16 residues. V lost 7 bases and J 0 bases, leaving 16 bases between the germline ends. Germline CDR1 and CDR2: MDHEN and SYDVKM. The DNA for the CDR3 is TGTGCCAGCACCCTAACGGGGGGGTTTAGCAATCAGCCCCAGCATTTT. It translates to CASTLTGGFSNQPQHF.

The V gene is TRBV11-2, the J gene TRBJ1-2; a weak D match, TRBD1 (6 bases). CDR3 size: 13 residues. Trimming took off 1 base at V and 7 bases at J, with 10 bases between the two ends. Germline assignment: CDR1 SGHAT and CDR2 FQNNGV. The CDR3 nucleotides read TGTGCCAGCAGCTTAGGTGTAGGGGGTGGCTACACCTTC. It translates to CASSLGVGGGYTF.

This clone was seen more than once but under ten times. CDR3 sequence reads: CASSPRGEEKLFF. CDR3 nucleotides: TGTGCCAGCTCACCCAGGGGTGAGGAAAAACTGTTTTTT. The chain recombines TRBV18 with TRBJ1-4; weak D call: TRBD1 (6 bases). The CDR3 consists of 13 residues. V was shortened by 3 bases and J by 8 bases, with 10 bases between the two germline ends. From germline, CDR1 is KGHSH and CDR2 LQKENI.

V usage is TRBV4-1 and J usage is TRBJ2-3; D unclear. The germline CDR1 and CDR2 sequences are MGHRA and YSYEKL. The CDR3 has 13 residues. V shed 2 bases and J shed 5 bases, with 8 bases lying between them. The CDR3 bases are TGCGCCAGCAGCCAATTCACTCTAGATACGCAGTATTTT. The encoded protein is CASSQFTLDTQYF.

J is TRBJ1-5 and V is TRBV27, with a weak D call TRBD1 (5 bases). Trimming stripped 5 bases from V and 3 bases from J, with 8 bases between. CDR3 length: 13 amino acids. Germline-derived CDR1 and CDR2 are MNHEY and SMNVEV (reference sequence). The CDR3 loop is CASSQGYNQPQHF. The CDR3 region has the DNA TGTGCCAGCAGTCAGGGTTACAATCAGCCCCAGCATTTT.

CDR3: CASSFDRGTEAFF. The CDR3 DNA reads as TGTGCCAGCAGCTTTGACAGGGGCACTGAAGCTTTCTTT. This sequence joins TRBV7-8 and TRBJ1-1, with 8 bases fitting TRBD1. V shed 3 bases and J 4 bases; nucleotides not matched to a gene: 1. CDR1 and CDR2 from the germline V gene are SGHVS and FQNEAQ. The CDR3 has 13 amino acids.

The genes are TRBV7-3 and TRBJ2-1, with 10 nucleotides matching TRBD2. The CDR3 runs to 15 residues. CDR1 and CDR2 from the germline V gene are SGHTA and FQGTGA. The trim removed 2 bases at V and 5 bases at J, leaving 3 bases unmatched. The CDR3 DNA reads as TGTGCCAGCAGCTTAGGACTAGCGGAGAACAATGAGCAGTTCTTC. Protein: CASSLGLAENNEQFF.